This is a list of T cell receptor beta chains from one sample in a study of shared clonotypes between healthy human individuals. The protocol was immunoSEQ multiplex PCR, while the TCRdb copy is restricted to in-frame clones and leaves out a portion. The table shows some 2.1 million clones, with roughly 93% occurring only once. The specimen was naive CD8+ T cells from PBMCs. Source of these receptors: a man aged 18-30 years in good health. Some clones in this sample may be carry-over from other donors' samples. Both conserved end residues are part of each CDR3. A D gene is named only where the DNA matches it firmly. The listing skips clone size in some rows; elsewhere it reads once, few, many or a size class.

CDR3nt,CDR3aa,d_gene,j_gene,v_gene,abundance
TGTGCCAGCAGTTTATATCATAGCAATCAGCCCCAGCATTTT,CASSLYHSNQPQHF,-,TRBJ1-5,TRBV27,-
TGTGCCAGCAGCCCGGACAGGGTGAACAATGAGCAGTTCTTC,CASSPDRVNNEQFF,TRBD1,TRBJ2-1,TRBV5-4,-
TGTGCCAGCAGTTCCAGACAGGGGGTGAACTATGGCTACACCTTC,CASSSRQGVNYGYTF,TRBD1,TRBJ1-2,TRBV5-8,-
TGTGCCAGCAGCTCGGGCCTTGGGGGAGCTTTCTTT,CASSSGLGGAFF,-,TRBJ1-1,TRBV7-9,-
TGTGCCAGTAGTATAAGGACAGCTGAAGCTTTCTTT,CASSIRTAEAFF,-,TRBJ1-1,TRBV19,-
TGCGCCAGCAGCTTGGTTAGGTTCTCTGGGGCCAACGTCCTGACTTTC,CASSLVRFSGANVLTF,-,TRBJ2-6,TRBV5-1,-
TGCAGCGTTGAAGATACGTACAGGACGAACAATGAGCAGTTCTTC,CSVEDTYRTNNEQFF,-,TRBJ2-1,TRBV29-1,-
TGTGCCAGCAGTTTTCAGGGCAGTTACGGCTACACCTTC,CASSFQGSYGYTF,-,TRBJ1-2,TRBV28,-
TGTGCCAGCAGCTTAATTAACGGAGGCGAGCAGTACTTC,CASSLINGGEQYF,-,TRBJ2-7,TRBV7-2,-
TGTGCCAGCAGTTCGGTCCCGGGGACTAGAGGCGCAGAGACCCAGTACTTC,CASSSVPGTRGAETQYF,TRBD2,TRBJ2-5,TRBV27,-
TGTGCCCGACAGGACACTTCCTACGAGCAGTACTTC,CARQDTSYEQYF,-,TRBJ2-7,TRBV19,-
TGCGCCAGCAGCCAAGATCGCGAGGACATTCAGTACTTC,CASSQDREDIQYF,-,TRBJ2-4,TRBV4-3,-
TGTGCCATCAGTGAGTCTGGGACAGGGGCCCTAAGGGAGCTGTTTTTT,CAISESGTGALRELFF,TRBD1,TRBJ2-2,TRBV10-3,-
TGTGCCAGCAGTTACGAGGCGGGGAGAGCCTACGAGCAGTACTTC,CASSYEAGRAYEQYF,-,TRBJ2-7,TRBV6-6,-
TGCGCCAGCAGCCAAGAGGGACGAAGTGACACTGAAGCTTTCTTT,CASSQEGRSDTEAFF,-,TRBJ1-1,TRBV4-1,-
TGTGCCAGCAGCTCCTCTGGATACACCGGGGAGCTGTTTTTT,CASSSSGYTGELFF,-,TRBJ2-2,TRBV7-3,-
TGTGCCAGCAGTGAATCCACTACGACTACTCGCAATGAGCAGTTCTTC,CASSESTTTTRNEQFF,-,TRBJ2-1,TRBV2,once
TGTGCCAGCAGCCCTCTTATGGACAGGGGACAAGAGACCCAGTACTTC,CASSPLMDRGQETQYF,TRBD1,TRBJ2-5,TRBV5-6,-
TGTGCCAGCAGCCACCGTGTGACAGGGGGCTACGAGCAGTACTTC,CASSHRVTGGYEQYF,TRBD1,TRBJ2-7,TRBV11-2,-
TGTGCCAGCAGCTTGAAGAGCACAGATACGCAGTATTTT,CASSLKSTDTQYF,-,TRBJ2-3,TRBV11-2,-
TGTGCCAGCAAAGCGACGGGCTTGAACACTGAAGCTTTCTTT,CASKATGLNTEAFF,-,TRBJ1-1,TRBV27,-
TGTGCTAGTGGGGCAGGGATTAGTGAGACCCAGTACTTC,CASGAGISETQYF,-,TRBJ2-5,TRBV12-5,-
TGCAGCGTTGAAGCCCTACCTTCAGGACAGGGGTCCTACGAGCAGTACTTC,CSVEALPSGQGSYEQYF,TRBD1,TRBJ2-7,TRBV29-1,-
TGTGCCAGCAGTTTATTCGCGGGAGGGCCGGGAGAGACCCAGTACTTC,CASSLFAGGPGETQYF,TRBD2,TRBJ2-5,TRBV27,-